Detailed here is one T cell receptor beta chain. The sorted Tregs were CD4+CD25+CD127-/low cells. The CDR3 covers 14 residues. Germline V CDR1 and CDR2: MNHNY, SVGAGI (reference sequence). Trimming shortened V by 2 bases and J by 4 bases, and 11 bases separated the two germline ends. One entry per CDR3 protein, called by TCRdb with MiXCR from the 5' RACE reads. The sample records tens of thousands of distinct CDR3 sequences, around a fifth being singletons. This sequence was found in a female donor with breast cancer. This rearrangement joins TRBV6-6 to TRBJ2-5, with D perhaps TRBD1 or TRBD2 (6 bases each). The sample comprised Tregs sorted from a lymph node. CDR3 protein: CASSYKEGGETQYF. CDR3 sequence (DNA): TGTGCCAGCAGTTACAAGGAGGGGGGAGAGACCCAGTACTTC.